The 2 T cell receptor beta chains below come from one sample, sequenced in a study of blood T cell repertoires in COVID-19. Clones were read by immunoSEQ multiplex PCR, and TCRdb kept only the in-frame ones, dropping some. The sample consists of more than 60,000 clones, 65% to 90% of them appearing once. Sequencing input: peripheral blood. The receptors shown here come from a human donor in a cohort sampled during active COVID-19.

This chain uses TRBV10-3 with TRBJ1-2, with 9 bases identical to TRBD1. V lost 4 bases to trimming and J lost 4 bases; unmatched junction nucleotides: 7. CDR1 and CDR2 (germline): ENHRY, SYGVKD. The CDR3 runs 15 residues. CDR3 sequence: CAISGGTGFFYGYTF. CDR3 nucleotide sequence: TGTGCCATCAGTGGCGGGACAGGGTTTTTCTATGGCTACACCTTC.

The rearrangement joins TRBV6-4 to TRBJ2-1, with 7 nucleotides matching TRBD1. Germline V gives CDR1 MRHNA, CDR2 SNTAGT. V trimming: 5 bases; J trimming: 0 bases; junction bases outside the gene matches: 4. CDR3 size: 15 residues. The CDR3 region is CASSRAGGSYNEQFF. The CDR3 DNA sequence: TGTGCCAGCAGTCGGGCAGGGGGCTCCTACAATGAGCAGTTCTTC.